This T cell receptor (beta chain) was documented in a study of blood T cell repertoires in COVID-19 (dated by TCRdb to between 2020 and 2021). At the level of the whole study: The collaborator samples originated in the United States, Italy and Spain and spanned the acute and convalescent phases of COVID-19. The prospective study material was composed of cDNA or gDNA derived from T cells, B-cell-depleted T cells, or PBMCs. The dataset comprised deeply sampled blood TCRbeta repertoires from subjects exposed to, actively infected with, or recovered from COVID-19. The repertoires were made available in a free public database intended to serve as a resource for research on the immune response to SARS-CoV-2. Samples were obtained from the ongoing ImmuneRACE study (first 160 participants) and from over a thousand subjects provided by 6 global collaborators. The sample metadata nearly always contained a de-identified subject ID, COVID-19 status, age in years and sex. Where HLA class I and class II types were available, the types were taken from metadata supplied by the sample provider, not from assay-based typing.

Comments on this clone: There is no known antigen for this receptor. The record has no base qualities; no much larger clone is one base away.

TCRbeta CDR3 regions were amplified from genomic DNA using the immunoSEQ Assay, a bias-controlled multiplex PCR. In the source study's methods: The number of nucleated cells in each sample was estimated by amplification of reference gene primers within the assay. Sequence reads were collapsed and filtered to measure the absolute abundance of every unique TCRbeta CDR3 rearrangement. For each sample, productive Simpson clonality was calculated as the square root of Simpson's diversity index across productive rearrangements. In TCRdb, the immuneACCESS table is reduced to in-frame sequences with V and J assigned. These tables do not hold every clone; where another copy was compared, an unresolved V gene accounts for under half, and the others remain unexplained. D and trimming were read from the DNA, whereas the V and J calls and clone size are those reported in that table. Here the sample has approximately 230,000 clones; approximately 80% occur a single time. The ten largest clones represent about 15% of the sample.

Via the germline V gene, CDR1 is KGHDR and CDR2 SFDVKD. Taken from cysteine to phenylalanine, the CDR3 has 11 residues. Kept here is only the CDR3 DNA, which spans 33 bases and is read in frame from base 1. V is reduced by 12 bases and J by 3 bases, leaving a spacing of 5 bases between them. The paper's findings and limits, for the study overall: The quantity of clinical and demographic metadata differed by source and by participant and was supplied without curation.

Participants in the prospective study were aged about 18 to 90 years, lived in more than 20 United States geographic areas, and enrolled through a virtual design. In the prospective study, cohorts were assigned on the basis of participant-reported clinical history obtained from a screening survey and a study questionnaire. Recovered participants in ImmuneRACE Cohort 3 were defined by two consecutive negative NP/OP PCR tests, clearance by a healthcare professional, or resolution of symptoms. In the prospective study, whole blood, serum and a nasopharyngeal or oropharyngeal swab were collected from each participant by mobile phlebotomists. Prospective study participants could optionally give additional blood draws and questionnaires over a roughly 2-month period. Prospective study blood samples were shipped either frozen or at room temperature before DNA extraction.

This sequence was found in a man between 40 and 49 years old who had recovered from COVID-19. The specimen was PBMCs or T cells enriched from blood (not recorded which). This chain is built from TRBV24-1 and TRBJ2-6, with the D gene not clear enough to name. The CDR3 has the sequence CAAGGANVLTF. The nucleotides read TGTGCCGCCGGTGGGGCCAACGTCCTGACTTTC.